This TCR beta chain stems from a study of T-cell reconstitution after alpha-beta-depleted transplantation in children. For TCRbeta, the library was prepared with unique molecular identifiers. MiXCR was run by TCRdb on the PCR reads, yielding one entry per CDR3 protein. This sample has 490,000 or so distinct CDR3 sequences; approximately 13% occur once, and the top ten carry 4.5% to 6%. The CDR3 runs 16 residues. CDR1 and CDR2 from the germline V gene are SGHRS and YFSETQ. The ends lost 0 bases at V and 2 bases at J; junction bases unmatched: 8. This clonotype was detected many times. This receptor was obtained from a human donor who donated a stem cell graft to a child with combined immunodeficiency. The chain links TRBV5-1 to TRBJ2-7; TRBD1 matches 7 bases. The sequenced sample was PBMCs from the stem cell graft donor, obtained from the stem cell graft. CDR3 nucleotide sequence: TGCGCCAGCAGCTTGGACGGGACAGATGGGGCCTACGAGCAGTACTTC. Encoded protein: CASSLDGTDGAYEQYF.